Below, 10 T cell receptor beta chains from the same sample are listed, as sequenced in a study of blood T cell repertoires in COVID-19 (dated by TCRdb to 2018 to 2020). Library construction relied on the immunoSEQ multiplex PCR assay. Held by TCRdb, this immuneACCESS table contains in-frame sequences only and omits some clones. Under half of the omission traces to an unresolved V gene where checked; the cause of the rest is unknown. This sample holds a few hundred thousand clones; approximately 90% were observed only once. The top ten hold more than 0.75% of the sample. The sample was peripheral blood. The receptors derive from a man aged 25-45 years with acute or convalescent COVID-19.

CDR3 region: CASSFEGTGNATNEKLFF. The CDR3, as DNA: TGTGCCAGCAGCTTTGAAGGGACAGGGAATGCAACTAATGAAAAACTGTTTTTT. V is TRBV12-1 and J is TRBJ1-4; the table names TRBD1, a call not compared with the DNA. TRBV12-1 corresponds to a pseudogene. The CDR3 covers 18 residues.

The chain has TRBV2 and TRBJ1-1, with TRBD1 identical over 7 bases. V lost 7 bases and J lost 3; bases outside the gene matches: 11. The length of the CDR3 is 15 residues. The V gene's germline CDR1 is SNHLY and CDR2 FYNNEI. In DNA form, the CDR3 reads TGTGCCAGCACCGCAGAGAGGGGGCGGCACACTGAAGCTTTCTTT. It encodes CASTAERGRHTEAFF.

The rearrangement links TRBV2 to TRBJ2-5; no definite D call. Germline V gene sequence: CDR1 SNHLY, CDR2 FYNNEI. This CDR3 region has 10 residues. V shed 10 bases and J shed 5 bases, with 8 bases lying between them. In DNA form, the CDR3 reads TGTGCCACCGGTCGGGAGACCCAGTACTTC. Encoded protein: CATGRETQYF.

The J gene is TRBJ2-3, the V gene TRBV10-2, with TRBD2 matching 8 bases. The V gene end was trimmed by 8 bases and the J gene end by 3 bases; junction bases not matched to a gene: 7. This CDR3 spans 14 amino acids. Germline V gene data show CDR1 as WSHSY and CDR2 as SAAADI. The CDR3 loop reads CASSPGLGTDTQYF. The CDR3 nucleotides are TGCGCCAGCTCACCGGGACTAGGTACAGATACGCAGTATTTT.

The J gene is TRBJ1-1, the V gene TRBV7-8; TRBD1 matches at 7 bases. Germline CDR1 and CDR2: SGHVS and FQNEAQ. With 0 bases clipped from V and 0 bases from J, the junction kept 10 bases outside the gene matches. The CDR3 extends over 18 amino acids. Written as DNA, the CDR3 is TGTGCCAGCAGCTTAGCGTCGCAGGGGGGAACCTTGAACACTGAAGCTTTCTTT. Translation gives CASSLASQGGTLNTEAFF.

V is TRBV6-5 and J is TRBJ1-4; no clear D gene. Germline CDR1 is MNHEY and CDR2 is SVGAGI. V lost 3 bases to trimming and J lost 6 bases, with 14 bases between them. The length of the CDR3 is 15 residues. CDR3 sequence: CASSYTGIPYEKLFF. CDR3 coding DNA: TGTGCCAGCAGTTATACCGGGATTCCGTATGAAAAACTGTTTTTT.

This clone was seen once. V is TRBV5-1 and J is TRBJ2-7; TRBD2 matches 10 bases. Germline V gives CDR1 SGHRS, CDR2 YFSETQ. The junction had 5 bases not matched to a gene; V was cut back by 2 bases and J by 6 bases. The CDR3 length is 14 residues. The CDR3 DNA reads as TGCGCCAGCAGCTTCACTAGCGGGGTACTCGAGCAGTACTTC. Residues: CASSFTSGVLEQYF.

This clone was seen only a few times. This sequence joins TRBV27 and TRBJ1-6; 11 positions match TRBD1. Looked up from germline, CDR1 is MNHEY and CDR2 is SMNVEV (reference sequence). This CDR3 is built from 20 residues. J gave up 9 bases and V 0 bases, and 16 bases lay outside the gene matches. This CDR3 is CASSLSYRGGQGEIGSPLHF. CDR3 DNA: TGTGCCAGCAGTTTATCCTACCGGGGGGGACAGGGGGAAATTGGTTCACCCCTCCACTTT.

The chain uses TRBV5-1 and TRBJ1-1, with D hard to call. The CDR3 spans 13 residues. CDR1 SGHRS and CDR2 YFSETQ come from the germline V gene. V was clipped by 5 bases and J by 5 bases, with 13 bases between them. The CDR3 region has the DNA TGCGCCAGCAGTATTGGCGGGCAGACTGAAGCTTTCTTT. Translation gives CASSIGGQTEAFF.

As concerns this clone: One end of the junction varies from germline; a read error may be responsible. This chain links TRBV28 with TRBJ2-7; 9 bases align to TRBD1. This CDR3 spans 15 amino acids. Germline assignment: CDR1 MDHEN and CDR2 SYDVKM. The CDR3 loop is CASSSPGQGSHEQYF. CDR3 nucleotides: TGTGCCAGCAGCTCCCCGGGACAGGGCTCCCACGAGCAGTACTTC.